One T cell receptor (beta chain) is described in this entry. The antigen is unknown. This sample is drawn from a study of T cell responses to AZD1222 COVID-19 vaccine. The study's findings and limits: Clonal diversity was possibly underestimated, and the donors were mostly white British, with more females.

The CDR3 spans 11 residues. V gave up 6 bases and J gave up 6 bases, with 9 bases separating them. Looked up from germline, CDR1 is LGHDT and CDR2 is YNNKEL (reference sequence). Here immunoSEQ multiplex PCR was the method, and the copy in TCRdb shows in-frame clones only, minus some. The table shows 90,000 to 150,000 clones, with about nine tenths occurring only once. The chain recombines TRBV3-1 (or the pseudogene TRBV3-2) with TRBJ2-7; D gene uncertain. This TCR was recovered from an adult in good health. The sequencing used peripheral blood, collected on day 0 of AZD1222 vaccination. The chain's CDR3 is CASRLKGEQYF. CDR3 DNA sequence: TGTGCCAGCAGGCTTAAAGGCGAGCAGTACTTC.